The rows below give T cell receptor beta chains drawn from one sample of a study of early T cells in non-severe SARS-CoV-2 infection. TCRdb fed the 5' RACE reads into MiXCR, producing one record per CDR3 protein. The table records some 61,000 distinct CDR3 sequences, 8% to 13% of them present only once. Sequenced material: whole blood. The source of these receptors is an adult who was a healthcare worker with PCR-confirmed SARS-CoV-2 infection or an uninfected control (not recorded which). Each CDR3 is given with its conserved first and last residue. The order of the fields is D gene, clone size, J gene, V gene, CDR3 protein, CDR3 DNA. The D gene is left open where the match is weak. Clone size appears in some rows only: once, few, many, or a class for an expanded clone.

. | many | TRBJ1-1 | TRBV5-1 | CASSVRQNTEAFF | TGCGCCAGCAGCGTTCGACAGAACACTGAAGCTTTCTTT
TRBD2 | few | TRBJ2-1 | TRBV4-2 | CASTLAGGTPNEQFF | TGTGCCAGCACCCTAGCGGGAGGCACCCCCAATGAGCAGTTCTTC
. | . | TRBJ1-6 | TRBV7-2 | CASSLVGADSPLHF | TGTGCCAGCAGCTTAGTAGGGGCGGATTCACCCCTCCACTTT
. | many | TRBJ2-5 | TRBV20-1 | CSARDLSGWETQYF | TGCAGTGCTAGAGATCTCTCGGGATGGGAGACCCAGTACTTC
TRBD1 | many | TRBJ2-2 | TRBV18 | CASSPFSGQGASGELFF | TGTGCCAGCTCACCTTTTTCGGGACAGGGGGCGTCCGGGGAGCTGTTTTTT
. | many | TRBJ2-7 | TRBV7-2 | CASSGHAVSYEQYF | TGTGCCAGCAGCGGCCACGCAGTCTCCTACGAGCAGTACTTC
TRBD2 | few | TRBJ2-1 | TRBV13 | CASSRRLAGVRHEQFF | TGTGCCAGCAGCCGGCGGCTAGCGGGAGTTAGGCATGAGCAGTTCTTC
TRBD1 | few | TRBJ1-4 | TRBV12-3/TRBV12-4 | CASRKTGTGNEKLFF | TGTGCCAGCAGAAAAACCGGGACAGGGAATGAAAAACTGTTTTTT
. | many | TRBJ2-1 | TRBV11-2 | CASSSITARNEQFF | TGTGCCAGCAGCTCGATTACTGCTAGGAATGAGCAGTTCTTC
TRBD1 | many | TRBJ2-3 | TRBV5-5 | CASTTTGQQNTQYF | TGTGCCAGCACTACTACGGGACAGCAAAATACGCAGTATTTT
. | many | TRBJ1-1 | TRBV18 | CASSQGGNTEAFF | TGTGCCAGCTCACAGGGGGGGAACACTGAAGCTTTCTTT
. | . | TRBJ2-3 | TRBV7-9 | CASSPRPASTDTQYF | TGTGCCAGCAGCCCACGCCCCGCTAGCACAGATACGCAGTATTTT